The T cell receptor (beta chain) under discussion was sequenced for a study of blood T cell repertoires in COVID-19. Germline lookup yields CDR1 MNHEY and CDR2 SVGAGI. V lost 4 bases and J lost 4, with 18 bases in between. The CDR3 spans 16 residues. Data came from immunoSEQ multiplex PCR; TCRdb stores just in-frame clones and leaves some out. Of some 220,000 clones listed, roughly 84% were seen once; the top ten hold roughly 5.3%. Source material: peripheral blood. The clonotype originates from a woman in her sixties or seventies who had recovered from COVID-19. The rearrangement joins TRBV6-5 to TRBJ2-3; D ambiguous. The CDR3 region has the DNA TGTGCCAGCAGTTCCCTTGGTGTCTGGAGATCAGATACGCAGTATTTT. This codes for CASSSLGVWRSDTQYF.